The 15 T cell receptor beta chains reported below all come from one sample, sequenced in a study of CD8 T cells in Susac syndrome. An amount of RNA that ranged from about 0.45 to 1 ug was reverse transcribed with random hexamers. MiXCR, run by TCRdb on the immunoSEQ multiplex PCR reads, gives a single entry per CDR3 protein. The sample lists approximately 300,000 distinct CDR3 sequences, 70% to 90% seen once, with around 0.2% in the top ten. The sample consisted of CD8+ T cells from PBMCs. The receptors originated from a human donor with multiple sclerosis.

The genes are TRBV20-1 and TRBJ2-7; a possible D gene is TRBD2 (5 bases). CDR1 is DFQATT, CDR2 SNEGSKA, per germline (reference sequence). There are 14 residues in the CDR3. Deletions cut 0 bases from V and 4 bases from J, with 13 bases between. CDR3 region: CSAREGRAEYEQYF. The CDR3 coding sequence is TGCAGTGCTAGAGAAGGGAGAGCTGAGTACGAGCAGTACTTC.

The chain has TRBV12-3 or TRBV12-4 and TRBJ2-2, with 8 bases that match TRBD1. The CDR3 spans 15 residues. V lost 4 bases and J lost 1; bases outside the gene matches: 2. CDR3 coding DNA: TGTGCCAGCAGTTACGGGACAGGGAACACCGGGGAGCTGTTTTTT. This codes for CASSYGTGNTGELFF.

This clonotype was seen a few times. This chain links TRBV6-1 with TRBJ2-7; D might be TRBD1 or TRBD2, each matching 5 bases. The germline gives CDR1 MNHNS, CDR2 SASEGT. The V end lost 2 bases, the J end lost 5 bases, and 16 bases lay between the germline ends. This CDR3 has 15 amino acids. In nucleotides, the CDR3 is TGTGCCAGCAGTGAATTTCTAGGGGATAGCGACGAGCAGTACTTC. It specifies CASSEFLGDSDEQYF.

The rearrangement uses TRBV7-9 and TRBJ1-2; perhaps TRBD1 as D (5 bases). V was shortened by 0 bases and J by 3 bases, with 11 bases between the two germline ends. This CDR3 is built from 15 residues. Germline V CDR1 and CDR2: SEHNR, FQNEAQ (reference sequence). CDR3 in amino acids: CASSLAGHNYYGYTF. CDR3 in DNA: TGTGCCAGCAGCTTAGCCGGACACAACTACTATGGCTACACCTTC.

The chain couples TRBV27 to TRBJ2-7, with D possibly TRBD1 on 6 matching bases. Germline CDR1 reads MNHEY; CDR2 reads SMNVEV (reference sequence). Trimming took off 4 bases at V and 4 bases at J, with 14 bases between the two ends. The CDR3 totals 14 residues. DNA for the CDR3: TGTGCCAGCAGTTCATGGACAGAGGGGTACGAGCAGTACTTC. Translating gives CASSSWTEGYEQYF.

In regard to this clonotype: Mismatch with germline at one junction end may stem from a read error. The chain uses TRBV20-1 and TRBJ2-1, with D possibly matching TRBD2 (5 bases). This CDR3 is 15 amino acids long. CDR1 is DFQATT and CDR2 is SNEGSKA in the germline V gene (reference sequence). The DNA for the CDR3 is TGCAGTGCTAGAGAGGGCGGAGGCTCCCACAATGAGCAGTTCTTC. Amino acids: CSAREGGGSHNEQFF.

This clonotype was seen once. The genes are TRBV10-3 and TRBJ2-1; 7 positions agree with TRBD2. Trimming removed 5 bases from V and 12 bases from J; junction bases left unmatched: 7. The length of the CDR3 is 12 residues. Germline V gene data show CDR1 as ENHRY and CDR2 as SYGVKD. The CDR3 sequence: CAISLLAARQFF. DNA for the CDR3: TGTGCCATCAGTCTCCTAGCGGCAAGGCAGTTCTTC.

The V gene is TRBV7-6, the J gene TRBJ2-6, with a weak D call TRBD1 (6 bases). Trimming pared 1 base from V and 1 base from J, leaving 17 bases between. The CDR3 spans 19 residues. CDR1 is SGHVS, CDR2 FNYEAQ, per germline. The CDR3 sequence is CASSLEQGQSTSGANVLTF. Written as DNA, the CDR3 is TGTGCCAGCAGCTTAGAACAGGGCCAATCGACGTCTGGGGCCAACGTCCTGACTTTC.

The chain couples TRBV30 to TRBJ2-7; tentatively, D is TRBD2 (5 bases). This CDR3 has 14 amino acids. CDR1 is GTSNPN, CDR2 SVGIG, per germline (reference sequence). V lost 1 base and J lost 7, with 17 bases in between. CDR3 DNA sequence: TGTGCCTGGAGTGGTGTAACAACGGCGGGTGAGCAGTACTTC. It translates to CAWSGVTTAGEQYF.

V usage is TRBV27 and J usage is TRBJ2-7; tentative D call: TRBD1 (6 bases). The CDR3 is 13 amino acids. V was trimmed by 6 bases and J by 2 bases, leaving 11 bases between them. Germline V CDR1 and CDR2: MNHEY, SMNVEV (reference sequence). The chain's CDR3 is CASRLRGTYEQYF. CDR3 coding DNA: TGTGCCAGCAGACTCAGGGGCACCTACGAGCAGTACTTC.

The V gene is TRBV28, the J gene TRBJ2-1; D tentatively fits TRBD1 or TRBD2 (5 bases each). There are 13 residues in the CDR3. In germline, CDR1 is MDHEN, CDR2 SYDVKM. V lost 6 bases and J lost 9, with 15 bases in between. The CDR3 coding sequence is TGTGCCAGCAGCTTGGGGGTCACTGGTGAGCAGTTCTTC. It is translated as CASSLGVTGEQFF. Full variable domain (remainder filled in from reference TRBV28 and TRBJ2-1): DVKVTQSSRYLVKRTGEKVFLECVQDMDHENMFWYRQDPGLGLRLIYFSYDVKMKEKGDIPEGYSVSREKKERFSLILESASTNQTSMYLCASSLGVTGEQFFGPGTRLTVL.

The sample holds many counts of this clonotype. The rearrangement uses TRBV4-3 and TRBJ1-2, with D tentatively TRBD1 (5 bases). V lost 0 bases to trimming and J lost 6 bases, with 14 bases between them. This CDR3 is built from 15 residues. CDR1 is LGHNA, CDR2 YSLEER, per germline. The CDR3 here is CASSQEEGRVDGYTF. The CDR3, as DNA: TGCGCCAGCAGCCAAGAGGAGGGCAGGGTGGATGGCTACACCTTC.

This clonotype was counted many times. The chain is built from TRBV10-1 and TRBJ2-1, with TRBD2 matching over 9 bases. In germline, CDR1 is WNHNN, CDR2 SYGVQD (reference sequence). After removal of 0 bases from V and 12 bases from J, the junction contained 3 bases not matched to a gene. The CDR3 covers 13 residues. The CDR3 here is CASSESNSGRQFF. The CDR3 DNA is TGCGCCAGCAGTGAGTCGAATAGCGGGAGGCAGTTCTTC.

There are a few counts of this clonotype. The chain is built from TRBV6-4 and TRBJ2-1; 9 bases agree with TRBD2. In germline, CDR1 is MRHNA, CDR2 SNTAGT. This CDR3 is 15 amino acids long. The junction had 4 bases not matched to a gene; V was cut back by 2 bases and J by 5 bases. CDR3 sequence: CASSDGASGNNEQFF. The CDR3 DNA follows: TGTGCCAGCAGTGACGGGGCTAGCGGGAACAATGAGCAGTTCTTC.

The chain is built from TRBV12-3 or TRBV12-4 and TRBJ1-4; D call uncertain. Trimming left V 2 bases short and J 8 bases short, with 9 bases between. This CDR3 region has 13 residues. CDR3 protein: CASSLLDGEKLFF. The DNA for the CDR3 is TGTGCCAGCAGTTTATTGGACGGAGAAAAACTGTTTTTT.